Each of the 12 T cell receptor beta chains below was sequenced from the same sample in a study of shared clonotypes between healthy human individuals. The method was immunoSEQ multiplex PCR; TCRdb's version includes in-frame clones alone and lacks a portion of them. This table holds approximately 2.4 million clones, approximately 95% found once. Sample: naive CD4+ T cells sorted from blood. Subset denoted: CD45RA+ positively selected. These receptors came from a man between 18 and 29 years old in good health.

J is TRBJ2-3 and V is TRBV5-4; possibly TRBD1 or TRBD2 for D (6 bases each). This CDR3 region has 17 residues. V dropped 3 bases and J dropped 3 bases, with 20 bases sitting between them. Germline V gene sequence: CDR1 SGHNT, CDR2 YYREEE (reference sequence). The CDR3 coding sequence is TGTGCCAGCAGCTCGTACGGGGGCGCCGATTCTACAGATACGCAGTATTTT. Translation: CASSSYGGADSTDTQYF.

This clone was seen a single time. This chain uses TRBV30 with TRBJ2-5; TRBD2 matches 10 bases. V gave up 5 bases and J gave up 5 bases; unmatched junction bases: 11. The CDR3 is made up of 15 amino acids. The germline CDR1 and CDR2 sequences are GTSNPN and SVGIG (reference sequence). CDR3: CAWGRIAGGPETQYF. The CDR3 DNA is TGTGCCTGGGGGCGAATAGCGGGGGGCCCGGAGACCCAGTACTTC.

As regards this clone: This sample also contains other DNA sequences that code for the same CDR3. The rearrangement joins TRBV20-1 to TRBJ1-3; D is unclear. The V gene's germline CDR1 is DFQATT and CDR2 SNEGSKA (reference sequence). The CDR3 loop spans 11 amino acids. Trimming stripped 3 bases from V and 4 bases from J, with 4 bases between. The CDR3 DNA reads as TGCAGTGCTAGGGTAGGAAACACCATATATTTT. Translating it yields CSARVGNTIYF.

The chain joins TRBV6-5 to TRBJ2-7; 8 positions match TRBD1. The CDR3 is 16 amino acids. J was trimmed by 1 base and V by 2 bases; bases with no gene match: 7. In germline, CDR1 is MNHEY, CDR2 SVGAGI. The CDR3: CASSYGPGQASYEQYF. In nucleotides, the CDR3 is TGTGCCAGCAGTTACGGACCGGGACAGGCTTCCTACGAGCAGTACTTC.

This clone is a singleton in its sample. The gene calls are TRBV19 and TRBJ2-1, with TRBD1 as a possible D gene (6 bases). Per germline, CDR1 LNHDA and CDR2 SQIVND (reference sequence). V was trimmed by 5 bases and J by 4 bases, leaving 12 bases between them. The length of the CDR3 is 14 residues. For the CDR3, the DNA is TGTGCCAGTAGTCCTCAGACAGGTTACAATGAGCAGTTCTTC. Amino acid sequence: CASSPQTGYNEQFF.

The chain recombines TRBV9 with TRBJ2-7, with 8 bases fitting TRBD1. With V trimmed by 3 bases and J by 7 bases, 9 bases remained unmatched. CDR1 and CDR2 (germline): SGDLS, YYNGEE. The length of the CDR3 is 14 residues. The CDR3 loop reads CASSAGQGLGEQYF. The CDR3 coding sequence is TGTGCCAGCAGCGCTGGACAGGGTTTGGGGGAGCAGTACTTC.

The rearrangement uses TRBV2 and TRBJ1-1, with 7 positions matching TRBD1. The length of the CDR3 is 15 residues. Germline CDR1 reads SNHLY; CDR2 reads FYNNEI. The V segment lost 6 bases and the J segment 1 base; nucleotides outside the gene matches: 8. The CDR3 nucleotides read TGTGCCAGCAGCCTTTTCGGGACAGCGAACACTGAAGCTTTCTTT. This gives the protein CASSLFGTANTEAFF. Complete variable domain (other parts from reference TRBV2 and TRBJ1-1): EPEVTQTPSHQVTQMGQEVILRCVPISNHLYFYWYRQILGQKVEFLVSFYNNEISEKSEIFDDQFSVERPDGSNFTLKIRSTKLEDSAMYFCASSLFGTANTEAFFGQGTRLTVV.

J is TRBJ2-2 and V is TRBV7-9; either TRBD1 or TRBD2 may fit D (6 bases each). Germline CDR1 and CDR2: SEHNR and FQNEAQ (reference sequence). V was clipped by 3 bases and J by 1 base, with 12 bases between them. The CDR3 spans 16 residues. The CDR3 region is CASSLTQGGNTGELFF. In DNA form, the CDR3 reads TGTGCCAGCAGCTTGACACAGGGAGGGAACACCGGGGAGCTGTTTTTT.

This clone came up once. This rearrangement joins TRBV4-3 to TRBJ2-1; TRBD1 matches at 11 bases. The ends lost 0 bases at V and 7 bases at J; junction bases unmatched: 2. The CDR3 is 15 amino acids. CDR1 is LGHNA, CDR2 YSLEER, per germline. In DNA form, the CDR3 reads TGCGCCAGCAGCCAAGACGGGACAGGGGGGAATGAGCAGTTCTTC. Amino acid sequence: CASSQDGTGGNEQFF.

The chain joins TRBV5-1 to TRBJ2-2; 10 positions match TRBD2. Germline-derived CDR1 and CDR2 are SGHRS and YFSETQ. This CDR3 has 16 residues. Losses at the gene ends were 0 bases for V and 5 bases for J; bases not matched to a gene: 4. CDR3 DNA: TGCGCCAGCAGCTTGGGTCCTAGCGGGGGTACCGGGGAGCTGTTTTTT. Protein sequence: CASSLGPSGGTGELFF.

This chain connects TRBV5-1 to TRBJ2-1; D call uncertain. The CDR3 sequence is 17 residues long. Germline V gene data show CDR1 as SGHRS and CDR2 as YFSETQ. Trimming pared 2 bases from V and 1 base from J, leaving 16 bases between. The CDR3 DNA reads TGCGCCAGCAGCTTAATCCTTGTAGCCGAATCCTACAATGAGCAGTTCTTC. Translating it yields CASSLILVAESYNEQFF.

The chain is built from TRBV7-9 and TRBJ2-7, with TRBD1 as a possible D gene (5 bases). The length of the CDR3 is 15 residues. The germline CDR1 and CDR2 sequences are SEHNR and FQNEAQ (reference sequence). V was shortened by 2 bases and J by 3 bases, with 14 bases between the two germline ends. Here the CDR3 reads CASSLSSGSVYEQYF. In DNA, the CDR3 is TGTGCCAGCAGCTTAAGCTCAGGGTCAGTCTACGAGCAGTACTTC.